This T cell receptor beta chain was recorded in a study of CD4 T cells in relation to SARS-CoV-2 and coronaviruses. The repertoire was sequenced with immunoSEQ multiplex PCR; TCRdb's copy has only in-frame clones and lacks some. The data hold over 35,000 clones, with around four fifths observed a single time. V lost 8 bases, J lost 1 base, and 14 bases lay in between. The CDR3 has 14 amino acids. CDR1 is SEHNR and CDR2 is FQNEAQ in the germline V gene (reference sequence). About this clone: The antigen remains undetermined. Other DNA sequences from this sample encode an identical CDR3 as well.

The sequence came from an adult with COVID-19. Sequenced material: memory CD4+ T cells from PBMCs, cultured in vitro. The chain is built from TRBV7-9 and TRBJ1-1; D remains unclear. The CDR3 protein is CASRGGLWNTEAFF. The CDR3 nucleotides are TGTGCCAGCCGCGGCGGGCTCTGGAACACTGAAGCTTTCTTT.